This T cell receptor (beta chain) was observed in a study of T cells in Graves' hyperthyroidism and ophthalmopathy. Findings and caveats of the study: Ophthalmopathy got predicted by the model a median 6.5 months before its onset. Most thyroid clonotypes that were expanded above 0.001 also turned up in blood. A 13 V-J model separated ophthalmopathy from stable hyperthyroidism.

This clonotype was seen only a few times. Its target is unknown. Regions amplified from RNA transcripts were the TCR beta CDR3 regions. The TCR CDR3 was amplified in a first-round RT-PCR using the HTBI primer set. MiXCR, applied by TCRdb to the multiplex PCR reads, yields one record per CDR3 protein. The sample has approximately 490,000 distinct CDR3 sequences, 20% to 25% seen once. Trimming at V came to 6 bases and at J to 8 bases, leaving 16 bases not matched to a gene. The CDR3 consists of 16 residues. From germline, CDR1 is MDHEN and CDR2 SYDVKM. The TCR was taken from a woman aged 70-85 years with Graves' ophthalmopathy. Sequenced material: blood. The V gene is TRBV28, the J gene TRBJ2-1; 7 bases are shared with TRBD1. Written as DNA, the CDR3 is TGTGCCAGCAGCGGTATCCGGGACAGAATCGGCCATGAGCAGTTCTTC. This encodes CASSGIRDRIGHEQFF.